This T cell receptor (beta chain) was retrieved from a study of cytomegalovirus exposure and HLA in healthy donors. Overall study findings and caveats: An apparent linkage of common viral pathogens to several of the most significant clusters emerged in a later analysis. While the bulk of TCR sequences proved rare, some public TCRs turned up in many donors. For most TCR beta V segments, an earlier analysis put the productive rate at about 90% or about 30% of the time.

Concerning this clone: Its antigen is still unknown.

Those who donated were healthy bone marrow donors. In the PCR, 60 Vbeta and 13 Jbeta primers were used. Here immunoSEQ multiplex PCR was the method, and the copy in TCRdb shows in-frame clones only, minus some. The sample carries approximately 76,000 clones, around three quarters recorded once. Germline CDR1 SGHNT, CDR2 YYREEE (reference sequence). The CDR3 loop spans 13 amino acids. V lost 3 bases to trimming and J lost 4 bases; unmatched junction nucleotides: 4. Source material: PBMCs. The sequence was collected from a man younger than 40 in good health and CMV-seronegative. The rearrangement uses TRBV5-4 and TRBJ2-7, with 7 bases matching TRBD2. For the CDR3, the DNA is TGTGCCAGCAGCTGGGGGGGAGGATACGAGCAGTACTTC. It translates to CASSWGGGYEQYF.